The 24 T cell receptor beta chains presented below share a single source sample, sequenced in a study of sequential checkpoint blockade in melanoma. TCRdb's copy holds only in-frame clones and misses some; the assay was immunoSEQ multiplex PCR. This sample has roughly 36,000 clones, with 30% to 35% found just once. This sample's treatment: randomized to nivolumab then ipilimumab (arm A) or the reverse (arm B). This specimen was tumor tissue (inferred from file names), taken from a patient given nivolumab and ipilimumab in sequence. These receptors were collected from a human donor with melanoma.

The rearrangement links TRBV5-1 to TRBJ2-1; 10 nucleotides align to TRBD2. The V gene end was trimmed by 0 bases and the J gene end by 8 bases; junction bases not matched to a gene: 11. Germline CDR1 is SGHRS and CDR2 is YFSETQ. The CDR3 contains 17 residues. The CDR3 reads CASSLAVAGGGSDEQFF. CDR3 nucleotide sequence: TGCGCCAGCAGCTTGGCGGTAGCGGGAGGTGGGTCGGATGAGCAGTTCTTC.

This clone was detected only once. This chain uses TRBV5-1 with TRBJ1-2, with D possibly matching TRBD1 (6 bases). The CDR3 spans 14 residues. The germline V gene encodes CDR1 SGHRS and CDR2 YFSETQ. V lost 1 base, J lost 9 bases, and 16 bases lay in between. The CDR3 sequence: CASSLRGDDTSYTF. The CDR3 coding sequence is TGCGCCAGCAGCTTGAGGGGGGATGATACCAGCTACACCTTC.

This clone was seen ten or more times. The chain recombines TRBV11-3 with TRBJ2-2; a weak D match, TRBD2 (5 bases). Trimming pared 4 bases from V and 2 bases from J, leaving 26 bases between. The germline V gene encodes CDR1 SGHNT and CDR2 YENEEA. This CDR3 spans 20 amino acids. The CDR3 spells CASSSWTGSSSQTNTGELFF. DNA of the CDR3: TGTGCCAGCAGCTCCTGGACTGGTTCGAGTAGCCAAACTAACACCGGGGAGCTGTTTTTT.

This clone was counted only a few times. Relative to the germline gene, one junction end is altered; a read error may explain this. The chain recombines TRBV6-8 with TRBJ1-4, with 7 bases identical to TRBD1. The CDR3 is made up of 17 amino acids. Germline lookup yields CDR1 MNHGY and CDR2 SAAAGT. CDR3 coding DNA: TGTGCCATCAGTCCATCGCCACCGGGACAGATGAATGAAAAACTGTTTTTT. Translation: CAISPSPPGQMNEKLFF.

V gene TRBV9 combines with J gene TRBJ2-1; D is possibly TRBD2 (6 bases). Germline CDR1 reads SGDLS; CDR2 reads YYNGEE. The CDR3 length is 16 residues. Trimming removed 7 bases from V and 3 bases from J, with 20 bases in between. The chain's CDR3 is CASANPGEAVYNEQFF. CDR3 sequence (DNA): TGTGCCAGCGCAAACCCCGGGGAGGCCGTCTACAATGAGCAGTTCTTC. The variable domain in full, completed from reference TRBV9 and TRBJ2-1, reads DSGVTQTPKHLITATGQRVTLRCSPRSGDLSVYWYQQSLDQGLQFLIQYYNGEERAKGNILERFSAQQFPDLHSELNLSSLELGDSALYFCASANPGEAVYNEQFFGPGTRLTVL.

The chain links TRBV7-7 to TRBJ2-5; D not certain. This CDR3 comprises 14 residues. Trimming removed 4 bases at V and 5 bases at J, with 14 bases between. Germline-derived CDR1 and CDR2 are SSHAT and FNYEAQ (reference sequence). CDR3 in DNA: TGTGCCAGCAGCTCTGGCGCCGATAGCGAGACCCAGTACTTC. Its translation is CASSSGADSETQYF.

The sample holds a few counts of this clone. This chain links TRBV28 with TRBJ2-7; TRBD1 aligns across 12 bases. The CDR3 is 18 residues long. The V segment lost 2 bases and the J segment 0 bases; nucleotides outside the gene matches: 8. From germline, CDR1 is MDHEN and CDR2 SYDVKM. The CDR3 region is CASSLGEWGQGASYEQYF. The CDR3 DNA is TGTGCCAGCAGTTTAGGCGAGTGGGGACAGGGGGCCTCCTACGAGCAGTACTTC.

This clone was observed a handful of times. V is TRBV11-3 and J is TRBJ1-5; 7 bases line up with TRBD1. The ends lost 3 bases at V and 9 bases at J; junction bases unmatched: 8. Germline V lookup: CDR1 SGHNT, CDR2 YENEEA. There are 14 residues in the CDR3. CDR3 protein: CASSLAQGKVPQHF. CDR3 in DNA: TGTGCCAGCAGCTTGGCACAGGGGAAGGTGCCCCAGCATTTT.

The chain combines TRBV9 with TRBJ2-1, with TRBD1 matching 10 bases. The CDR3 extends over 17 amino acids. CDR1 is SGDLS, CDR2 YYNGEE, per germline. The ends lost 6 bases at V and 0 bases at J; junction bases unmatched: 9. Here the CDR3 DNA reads TGTGCCAGCACCCGAGACAGGGGGCCAAGCTCCTACAATGAGCAGTTCTTC. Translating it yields CASTRDRGPSSYNEQFF.

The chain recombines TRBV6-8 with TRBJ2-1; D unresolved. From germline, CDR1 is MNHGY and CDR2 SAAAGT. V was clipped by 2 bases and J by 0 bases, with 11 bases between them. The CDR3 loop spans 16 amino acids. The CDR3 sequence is CASSYPRADSYNEQFF. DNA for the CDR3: TGTGCCAGCAGTTACCCGCGCGCGGACTCCTACAATGAGCAGTTCTTC.

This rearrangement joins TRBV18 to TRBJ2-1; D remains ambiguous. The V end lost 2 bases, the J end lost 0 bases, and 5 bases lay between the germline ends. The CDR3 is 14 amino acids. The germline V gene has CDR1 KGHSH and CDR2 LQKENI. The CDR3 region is CASSPKSSYNEQFF. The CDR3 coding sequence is TGTGCCAGCTCACCAAAGAGCTCCTACAATGAGCAGTTCTTC.

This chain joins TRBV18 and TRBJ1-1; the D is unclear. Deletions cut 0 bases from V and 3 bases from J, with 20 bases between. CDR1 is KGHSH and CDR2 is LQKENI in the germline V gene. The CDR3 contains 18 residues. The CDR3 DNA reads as TGTGCCAGCTCACCACCGAACCGGGAGACACCAGTAGACACTGAAGCTTTCTTT. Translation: CASSPPNRETPVDTEAFF.

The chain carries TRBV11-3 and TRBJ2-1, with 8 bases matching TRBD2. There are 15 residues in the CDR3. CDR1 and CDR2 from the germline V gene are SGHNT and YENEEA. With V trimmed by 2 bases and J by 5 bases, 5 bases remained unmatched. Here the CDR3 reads CASSLSAGGHNEQFF. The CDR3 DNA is TGTGCCAGCAGCTTATCGGCGGGGGGCCACAATGAGCAGTTCTTC.

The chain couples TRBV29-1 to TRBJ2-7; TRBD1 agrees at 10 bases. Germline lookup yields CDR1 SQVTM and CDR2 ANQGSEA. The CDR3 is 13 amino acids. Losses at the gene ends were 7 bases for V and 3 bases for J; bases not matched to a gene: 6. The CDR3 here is CSAATGGGYEQYF. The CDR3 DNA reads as TGCAGCGCCGCGACAGGGGGCGGCTACGAGCAGTACTTC.

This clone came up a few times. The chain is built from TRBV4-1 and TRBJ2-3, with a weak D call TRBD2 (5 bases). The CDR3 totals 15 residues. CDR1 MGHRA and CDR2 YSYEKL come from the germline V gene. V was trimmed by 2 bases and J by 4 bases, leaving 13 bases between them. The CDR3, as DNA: TGCGCCAGCAGCCAACCCCGGACGAGGGCAGATACGCAGTATTTT. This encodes CASSQPRTRADTQYF.

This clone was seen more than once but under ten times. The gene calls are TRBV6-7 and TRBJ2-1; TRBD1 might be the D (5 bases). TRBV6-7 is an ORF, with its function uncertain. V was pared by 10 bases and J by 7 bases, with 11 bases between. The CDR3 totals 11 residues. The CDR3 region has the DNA TGTGCCACCGTCCAGGGAAATGAGCAGTTCTTC. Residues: CATVQGNEQFF.

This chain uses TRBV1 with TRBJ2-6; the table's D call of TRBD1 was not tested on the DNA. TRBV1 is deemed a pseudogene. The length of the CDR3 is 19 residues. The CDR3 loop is CASSQDRGQGVSGANVLTF. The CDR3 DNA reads TGCGCCAGCAGCCAAGATCGAGGACAGGGTGTTTCTGGGGCCAACGTCCTGACTTTC.

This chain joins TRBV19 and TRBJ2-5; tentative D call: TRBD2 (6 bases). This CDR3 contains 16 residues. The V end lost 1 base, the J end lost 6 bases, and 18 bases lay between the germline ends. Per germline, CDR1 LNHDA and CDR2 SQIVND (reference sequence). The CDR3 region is CASSIVFPASVKTQYF. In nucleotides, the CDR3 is TGTGCCAGTAGTATAGTCTTCCCGGCTAGCGTGAAGACCCAGTACTTC.

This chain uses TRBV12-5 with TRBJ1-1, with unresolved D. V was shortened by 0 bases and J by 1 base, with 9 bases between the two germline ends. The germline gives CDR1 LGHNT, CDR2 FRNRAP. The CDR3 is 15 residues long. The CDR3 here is CASGLVLGRNTEAFF. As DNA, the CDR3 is TGTGCTAGTGGTTTGGTTCTTGGCAGGAACACTGAAGCTTTCTTT.

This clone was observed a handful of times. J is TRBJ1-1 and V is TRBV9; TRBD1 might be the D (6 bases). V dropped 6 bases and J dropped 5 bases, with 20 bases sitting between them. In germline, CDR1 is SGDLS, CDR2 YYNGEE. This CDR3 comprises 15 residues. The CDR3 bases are TGTGCCAGCACCTCGTCATCGACAGGAGCGACTGAAGCTTTCTTT. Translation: CASTSSSTGATEAFF. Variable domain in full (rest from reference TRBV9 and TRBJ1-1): DSGVTQTPKHLITATGQRVTLRCSPRSGDLSVYWYQQSLDQGLQFLIQYYNGEERAKGNILERFSAQQFPDLHSELNLSSLELGDSALYFCASTSSSTGATEAFFGQGTRLTVV.

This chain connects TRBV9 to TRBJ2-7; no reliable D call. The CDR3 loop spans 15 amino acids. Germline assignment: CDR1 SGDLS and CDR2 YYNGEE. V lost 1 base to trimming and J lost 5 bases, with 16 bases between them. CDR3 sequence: CASSVTSGWAHEQYF. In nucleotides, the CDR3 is TGTGCCAGCAGCGTAACTTCCGGCTGGGCCCACGAGCAGTACTTC.

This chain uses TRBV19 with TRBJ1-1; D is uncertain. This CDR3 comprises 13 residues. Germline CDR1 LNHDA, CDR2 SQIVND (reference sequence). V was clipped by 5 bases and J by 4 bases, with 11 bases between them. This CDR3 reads CASSRFEATEAFF. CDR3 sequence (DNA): TGTGCCAGTAGTCGCTTTGAGGCCACTGAAGCTTTCTTT.

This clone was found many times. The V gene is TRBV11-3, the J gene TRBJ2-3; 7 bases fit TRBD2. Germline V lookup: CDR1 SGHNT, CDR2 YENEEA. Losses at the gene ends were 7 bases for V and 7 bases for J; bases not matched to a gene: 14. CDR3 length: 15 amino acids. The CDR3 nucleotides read TGTGCCAGCACCCGTCGAAGTGTGGGGGGGAATACGCAGTATTTT. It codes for CASTRRSVGGNTQYF.

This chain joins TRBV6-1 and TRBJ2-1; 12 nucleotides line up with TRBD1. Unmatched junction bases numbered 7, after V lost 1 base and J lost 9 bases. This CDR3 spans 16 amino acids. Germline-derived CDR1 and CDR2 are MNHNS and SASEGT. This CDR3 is CASSEGVGTGGFEQFF. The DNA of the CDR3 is TGTGCCAGCAGTGAAGGAGTTGGGACAGGGGGCTTTGAGCAGTTCTTC.